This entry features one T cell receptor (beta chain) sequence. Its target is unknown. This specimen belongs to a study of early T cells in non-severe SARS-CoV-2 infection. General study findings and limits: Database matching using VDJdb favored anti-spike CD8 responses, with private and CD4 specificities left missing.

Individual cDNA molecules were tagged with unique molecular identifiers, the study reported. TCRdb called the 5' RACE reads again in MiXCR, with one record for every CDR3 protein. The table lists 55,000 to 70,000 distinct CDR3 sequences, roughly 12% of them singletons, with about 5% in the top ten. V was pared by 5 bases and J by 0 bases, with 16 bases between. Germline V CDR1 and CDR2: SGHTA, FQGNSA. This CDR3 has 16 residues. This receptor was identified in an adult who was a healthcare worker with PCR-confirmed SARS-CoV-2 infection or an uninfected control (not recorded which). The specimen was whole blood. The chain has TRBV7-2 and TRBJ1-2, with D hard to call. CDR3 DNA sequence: TGTGCCAGCAGCCAAGGGCCCGCATCCTCTAACTATGGCTACACCTTC. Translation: CASSQGPASSNYGYTF.